These T cell receptor beta chains were read from a single sample in a study of cytotoxic CD8 clonotypes in ibrutinib-treated CLL. TCRdb's table, derived via immunoSEQ multiplex PCR, lists solely in-frame clones and lacks some. The repertoire holds 200,000 or so clones, with roughly three quarters as singletons. The sequenced sample was PBMCs, obtained after 12 months of ibrutinib treatment. The source of these receptors is a human donor with chronic lymphocytic leukemia. Both conserved end residues are part of each CDR3. The D gene is left open where the match is weak. For some rows the clone size is stated as once, few or many, or as a class when expanded; others skip it.

NA TRBJ1-2 NA TRBV18 TGTGCCAGCTCTCCCCCGGGGGTTTTACTATATGGCTACACCTTC CASSPPGVLLYGYTF
NA TRBJ2-7 NA TRBV15 TGTGCCACCAGCAAGGTAGCGAGTTTTACCTACGAGCAGTACTTC CATSKVASFTYEQYF
NA TRBJ1-5 TRBD1 TRBV15 TGTGCCACGAAGGAAACCGGGACAGAGAATCAGCCCCAGCATTTT CATKETGTENQPQHF
NA TRBJ1-1 TRBD1 TRBV6-5 TGTGCCAGCAGTTACCGCAGGGGGCTCGGCACTGAAGCTTTCTTT CASSYRRGLGTEAFF
NA TRBJ2-1 TRBD1 TRBV7-9 TGTGCCAGCAGCCGTTCAAGACAGGGACAAAACAATGAGCAGTTCTTC CASSRSRQGQNNEQFF
NA TRBJ2-3 NA TRBV9 TGTGCCAGCAGCGTAGGCATACTGCCCGGGGGCACAGATACGCAGTATTTT CASSVGILPGGTDTQYF
NA TRBJ2-5 NA TRBV7-9 TGTGCCAGCAGCTTTAGGGGATTCGGAGAGACCCAGTACTTC CASSFRGFGETQYF
NA TRBJ1-4 NA TRBV20-1 TGCAGTTCTGCACCCCAGGGTACACTGTTTTTT CSSAPQGTLFF
medium-sized TRBJ2-7 NA TRBV4-3 TGCGCCAGCAGCCAAGAGTTAGCTTACGAGCAGTACTTC CASSQELAYEQYF
NA TRBJ2-1 NA TRBV5-6 TGTGCCAGCAGCATAGGGACCAACAATGAGCAGTTCTTC CASSIGTNNEQFF
NA TRBJ2-1 NA TRBV6-4 TGTGCCAGCAGTGACTCGGCTAGTCCCAACAATGAGCAGTTCTTC CASSDSASPNNEQFF
NA TRBJ2-3 TRBD1 TRBV9 TGTGCCAGCAGTCCCGGGACAGGGGGCTTGCAGGGTACGCAGTATTTT CASSPGTGGLQGTQYF
NA TRBJ2-7 NA TRBV7-5 TGTGCCAGCAGCTCCGTGACCGAATACGAGCAGTACTTC CASSSVTEYEQYF
NA TRBJ1-6 NA TRBV7-2 TGTGCCAGCAGCTTCGAATACACGTCACCCCTCCACTTT CASSFEYTSPLHF
NA TRBJ2-3 NA TRBV29-1 TGCAGCTGGGGAGGGGGTCGTAGCACAGATACGCAGTATTTT CSWGGGRSTDTQYF
NA TRBJ2-1 TRBD1 TRBV9 TGTGCCAGCAGCCTCGGACAGGGGGCGTACAATGAGCAGTTCTTC CASSLGQGAYNEQFF
NA TRBJ1-2 NA TRBV5-8 TGTGCCAGCAGATCTCGATGGGGGGGCTCTGACTATGGCTACACCTTC CASRSRWGGSDYGYTF
few TRBJ1-2 TRBD1 TRBV6-5 TGTGCCAGCAGTCCAACCGGACAGGTCTATGGCTACACCTTC CASSPTGQVYGYTF
NA TRBJ1-2 TRBD1 TRBV4-2 TGTGCCAGCAGCCCCCAGCAAACAGGGGCACTGTATGGCTACACCTTC CASSPQQTGALYGYTF
NA TRBJ1-5 NA TRBV30 TGTGCCAGCCGGGACAATAGCAATCAGCCCCAGCATTTT CASRDNSNQPQHF
few TRBJ1-2 NA TRBV6-5 TGTGCCAGCAGTTACCAAGGGGGATCGGTGGGCTACACCTTC CASSYQGGSVGYTF
few TRBJ1-5 NA TRBV19 TGTGCCAGTTCCATTGGGGCTCAGCCCCAGCATTTT CASSIGAQPQHF
NA TRBJ1-1 NA TRBV7-3 TGTGCCAGCAGCCTCGACAGTGGGGTAGCTTTCTTT CASSLDSGVAFF
NA TRBJ1-1 NA TRBV7-2 TGTGCCAGCAGCGCTCAGAGGAACACTGAAGCTTTCTTT CASSAQRNTEAFF
NA TRBJ1-6 TRBD1 TRBV5-1 TGCGCCAGCAGCTTGGGGGGCCTGGGGACAGGGGAAAATTCACCCCTCCACTTT CASSLGGLGTGENSPLHF
NA TRBJ2-3 TRBD2 TRBV9 TGTGCCAGCGATAGCGGGAGATCAACAGATACGCAGTATTTT CASDSGRSTDTQYF
NA TRBJ1-3 NA TRBV13 TGTGCCAGCAGCTTTCGGCGGTACTCTGGAAACACCATATATTTT CASSFRRYSGNTIYF
NA TRBJ1-5 NA TRBV5-1 TGCGCCAGCAGCTTGGATTTTCAACGGGACAATCAGCCCCAGCATTTT CASSLDFQRDNQPQHF
NA TRBJ2-7 NA TRBV19 TGTGCCAGTAAGGGCTCCTCCTCCTACGAGCAGTACTTC CASKGSSSYEQYF
NA TRBJ1-4 TRBD1 TRBV4-3 TGCGCCAGCAGCGGCTGGACAGGGAGTAATGAAAAACTGTTTTTT CASSGWTGSNEKLFF
NA TRBJ1-2 NA TRBV13 TGTGCCAGCAGCTTAGAGGGGGAACTGGCCTATGGCTACACCTTC CASSLEGELAYGYTF
NA TRBJ1-3 TRBD1 TRBV9 TGTGCCAGCAGCATCCACCCGGGACAGGGTTACGACTCTGGAAACACCATATATTTT CASSIHPGQGYDSGNTIYF
few TRBJ2-7 NA TRBV6-1 TGTGCCAGCATCGGGGGCCGCAGGGGCCACTACGAGCAGTACTTC CASIGGRRGHYEQYF
many TRBJ1-1 TRBD1 TRBV5-8 TGTGCCAGCAGCGTGGACAGGGGTAGTTTTGAAGCTTTCTTT CASSVDRGSFEAFF
NA TRBJ1-2 NA TRBV7-9 TGTGCCAGCAGCTTAGCTCCGGAGAACTATGGCTACACCTTC CASSLAPENYGYTF
NA TRBJ2-1 NA TRBV11-2 TGTGCCAGCAGCCCTCAGGGTGGAGGGGTGTTGAATGAGCAGTTCTTC CASSPQGGGVLNEQFF
NA TRBJ1-4 NA TRBV5-1 TGCGCCAGCAGCTTGGCGGACAGTCAATGGGATGAAAAACTGTTTTTT CASSLADSQWDEKLFF
once TRBJ1-2 NA TRBV5-6 TGTGCCAGCAGCTTGTCAGCCCCAAACTATGGCTACACCTTC CASSLSAPNYGYTF
NA TRBJ1-1 NA TRBV15 TGTGCCACCAGCAGGCCCACGGACGGCCCCTTCTTCTTT CATSRPTDGPFFF
NA TRBJ2-3 TRBD1 TRBV6-5 TGTGCCAGCAGACACAGGGGTAGCGGCACAGATACGCAGTATTTT CASRHRGSGTDTQYF
few TRBJ1-2 NA TRBV5-1 TGCGCCAGCAGCGTATGGGGCTATGGCTACACCTTC CASSVWGYGYTF
NA TRBJ1-5 NA TRBV4-1 TGCGCCAGCAGCCAAGGGTCGTCCCCGGGGCGTCAGCCCCAGCATTTT CASSQGSSPGRQPQHF
few TRBJ1-2 NA TRBV6-1 TGTGCCAGCAGCGACTTTGGAGGTGGCTACACCTTC CASSDFGGGYTF
NA TRBJ1-3 TRBD1 TRBV28 TGTGCCAGCAGCGGGAGACAGGGTAAACTTTACGGAAACACCATATATTTT CASSGRQGKLYGNTIYF
NA TRBJ2-5 NA TRBV7-2 TGTGCCAGCAGCTCGGGTGGGGGGAGGATCCAGTACTTC CASSSGGGRIQYF
NA TRBJ1-1 NA TRBV30 TGTGCCTGGATAAGGGAAAGGGGCACTGAAGCTTTCTTT CAWIRERGTEAFF
few TRBJ2-6 TRBD1 TRBV2 TGTGCCAGCAATTCCGGGACAGGGGCTGGGGCCAACGTCCTGACTTTC CASNSGTGAGANVLTF
NA TRBJ1-6 NA TRBV2 TGTGCCAGCAGTGATCAGAATTCACCCCTCCACTTT CASSDQNSPLHF